These 28 T cell receptor beta chains were all obtained from the same sample, sequenced in a study of blood T cell repertoires in COVID-19. Produced via immunoSEQ multiplex PCR; TCRdb's table is partial and in-frame only. Of fewer than 95,000 clones in the sample, approximately 84% are singletons; the top ten hold around 14%. Sequencing was carried out using peripheral blood. The receptor source for this set is a human donor in a cohort sampled during active COVID-19.

This rearrangement joins TRBV7-9 to TRBJ1-2, with D perhaps matching TRBD1 (5 bases). The CDR3 is 12 residues long. Germline lookup yields CDR1 SEHNR and CDR2 FQNEAQ (reference sequence). Trimming cost V 3 bases and J 4 bases, with 6 bases left between them. The CDR3 reads CASSFDSYGYTF. The CDR3 DNA follows: TGTGCCAGCAGCTTCGACAGCTATGGCTACACCTTC.

V and J are TRBV11-2 and TRBJ2-1; 11 bases are shared with TRBD2. Germline V CDR1 and CDR2: SGHAT, FQNNGV. The junction had 2 bases not matched to a gene; V was cut back by 4 bases and J by 0 bases. The CDR3 sequence is 16 residues long. The CDR3 nucleotides read TGTGCCAGCAGCTACACTAGCGGGGGCTCCTACAATGAGCAGTTCTTC. Its translation: CASSYTSGGSYNEQFF.

The gene calls are TRBV10-3 and TRBJ1-1, with TRBD1 matching over 7 bases. The CDR3 runs to 17 residues. Per germline, CDR1 ENHRY and CDR2 SYGVKD. J gave up 3 bases and V 2 bases, and 12 bases lay outside the gene matches. The CDR3 coding sequence is TGTGCCATCAGTGAGGGGAGGAGGGGGCGCGGGGACACTGAAGCTTTCTTT. Amino acid sequence: CAISEGRRGRGDTEAFF.

In DNA, the CDR3 is TGTGCCAGCAGCCCAGGGGGCTCTGGAAACACCATATATTTT. This codes for CASSPGGSGNTIYF. The rearrangement joins TRBV11-2 to TRBJ1-3; 7 bases fit TRBD1. The CDR3 is made up of 14 amino acids. Germline trimming cut 5 bases from V and 0 bases from J; bases unmatched to any gene: 1. CDR1 SGHAT and CDR2 FQNNGV come from the germline V gene.

This chain links TRBV18 with TRBJ1-2; 7 nucleotides align to TRBD1. The V gene's germline CDR1 is KGHSH and CDR2 LQKENI. Trimming at V came to 9 bases and at J to 8 bases, leaving 9 bases not matched to a gene. CDR3 length: 12 amino acids. The CDR3 coding sequence is TGTGCCAGTATCCGGGACAGCGGAGGCTACACCTTC. This encodes CASIRDSGGYTF. Full variable domain (missing parts from reference TRBV18 and TRBJ1-2): NAGVMQNPRHLVRRRGQEARLRCSPMKGHSHVYWYRQLPEEGLKFMVYLQKENIIDESGMPKERFSAEFPKEGPSILRIQQVVRGDSAAYFCASIRDSGGYTFGSGTRLTVV.

V gene TRBV5-6 combines with J gene TRBJ2-7, with 7 positions matching TRBD1. Germline V gene lookup returns CDR1 SGHDT and CDR2 YYEEEE. The CDR3 loop spans 13 amino acids. V shed 0 bases, J shed 6 bases, and the junction held 3 bases outside the gene matches. Here the CDR3 reads CASSLGGQFEQYF. CDR3 bases: TGTGCCAGCAGCTTGGGGGGACAGTTCGAGCAGTACTTC. The complete variable domain, with remaining parts taken from reference TRBV5-6 and TRBJ2-7, reads DAGVTQSPTHLIKTRGQQVTLRCSPKSGHDTVSWYQQALGQGPQFIFQYYEEEERQRGNFPDRFSGHQFPNYSSELNVNALLLGDSALYLCASSLGGQFEQYFGPGTRLTVT.

V usage is TRBV5-8 and J usage is TRBJ1-5; D might be TRBD1 (5 bases). Per the germline V gene, CDR1 is SGHTS and CDR2 is YDEGEE. Deletions cut 2 bases from V and 0 bases from J, with 15 bases between. The CDR3 totals 17 residues. The CDR3 is CASSFGRAKYSNQPQHF. The CDR3 DNA follows: TGTGCCAGCAGCTTCGGCAGGGCGAAATATAGCAATCAGCCCCAGCATTTT. The variable domain in full, completed from reference TRBV5-8 and TRBJ1-5, reads EAGVTQSPTHLIKTRGQQATLRCSPISGHTSVYWYQQALGLGLQFLLWYDEGEERNRGNFPPRFSGRQFPNYSSELNVNALELEDSALYLCASSFGRAKYSNQPQHFGDGTRLSIL.

CDR3 coding DNA: TGTGCCAGCAGTGAAGGGCGGTCGCCTAATCAGCCCCAGCATTTT. As protein: CASSEGRSPNQPQHF. The gene calls are TRBV2 and TRBJ1-5; D ambiguous. Looked up from germline, CDR1 is SNHLY and CDR2 is FYNNEI. The CDR3 runs to 15 residues. V was pared by 1 base and J by 4 bases, with 11 bases between.

The chain joins TRBV24-1 to TRBJ2-2; TRBD1 matches 9 bases. The CDR3 runs to 18 residues. CDR1 and CDR2 (germline): KGHDR, SFDVKD. V gave up 2 bases and J gave up 5 bases; unmatched junction bases: 11. CDR3 loop: CATSDSTGGRSSTGELFF. In nucleotides, the CDR3 is TGTGCCACCAGTGATTCGACAGGGGGACGCTCCTCAACCGGGGAGCTGTTTTTT.

The count of this clone is one. V gene TRBV4-1 combines with J gene TRBJ2-5; D gene unclear. V was cut by 1 base and J by 5 bases, with 8 bases left in between. This CDR3 is built from 13 residues. The V gene's germline CDR1 is MGHRA and CDR2 YSYEKL. CDR3 residues: CASSQAPVETQYF. DNA of the CDR3: TGCGCCAGCAGCCAAGCCCCTGTGGAGACCCAGTACTTC.

This clone came up a few times. This chain links TRBV7-8 with TRBJ2-3; 10 nucleotides agree with TRBD2. The junction had 15 bases not matched to a gene; V was cut back by 6 bases and J by 0 bases. CDR1 SGHVS and CDR2 FQNEAQ come from the germline V gene. CDR3 length equals 19 residues. CDR3 DNA: TGTGCCAGCAGGCCCGGGGGACTAGCGAGTGATGTAAGCACAGATACGCAGTATTTT. Translated, it gives CASRPGGLASDVSTDTQYF.

A single count supports this clone. The CDR3 DNA sequence: TGCGCCGGTAGACCCGGGACAGGGAGCACAGATACGCAGTATTTT. As protein: CAGRPGTGSTDTQYF. This sequence joins TRBV5-1 and TRBJ2-3; TRBD1 agrees at 9 bases. With V trimmed by 10 bases and J by 0 bases, 9 bases remained unmatched. The CDR3 sequence is 15 residues long. Germline assignment: CDR1 SGHRS and CDR2 YFSETQ.

This chain links TRBV15 with TRBJ2-1; TRBD2 matches at 8 bases. This CDR3 contains 16 residues. The V and J ends lost 3 bases and 9 bases, in that order; junction bases with no gene match: 13. Germline loops: CDR1 LNHNV, CDR2 YYDKDF (reference sequence). The CDR3, as DNA: TGTGCCACCAGCAGGGCCGGGACTAGGAGTGCGGCTGAGCAGTTCTTC. It encodes CATSRAGTRSAAEQFF.

The gene calls are TRBV29-1 and TRBJ1-6; no reliable D call. The CDR3 has 13 amino acids. The V gene's germline CDR1 is SQVTM and CDR2 ANQGSEA. Trimming removed 6 bases at V and 7 bases at J, with 13 bases between. Written as DNA, the CDR3 is TGCAGCGTGGTTGAGACTCTAAATTCACCCCTCCACTTT. It codes for CSVVETLNSPLHF.

The V call is TRBV5-5, the J call TRBJ2-3; 10 bases align to TRBD1. CDR1 and CDR2 (germline): SGHKS, YYEKEE (reference sequence). The CDR3 spans 16 residues. V lost 5 bases to trimming and J lost 1 base; unmatched junction nucleotides: 7. The CDR3 bases are TGTGCCAGCAGGCTGACAGGGGGCGCCGGCACAGATACGCAGTATTTT. Translation: CASRLTGGAGTDTQYF.

This clone has only one observation. The chain recombines TRBV28 with TRBJ1-1; no clear D. Germline V lookup: CDR1 MDHEN, CDR2 SYDVKM. V was pared by 6 bases and J by 3 bases, with 11 bases between. The CDR3 covers 13 residues. This chain's CDR3 is CASSAKPHTEAFF. The CDR3 DNA follows: TGTGCCAGCAGCGCTAAGCCCCACACTGAAGCTTTCTTT.

The chain combines TRBV19 with TRBJ1-5, with 7 bases fitting TRBD1. V trimming: 4 bases; J trimming: 6 bases; junction bases outside the gene matches: 6. The germline V gene has CDR1 LNHDA and CDR2 SQIVND (reference sequence). The CDR3 spans 14 residues. The CDR3 DNA reads TGTGCCAGTAGTAGACAGGGTGAGGCTCAGCCCCAGCATTTT. Protein product: CASSRQGEAQPQHF.

The chain combines TRBV6-6 with TRBJ2-7; D gene unclear. Trimming took 2 bases from V and 7 from J, leaving 6 bases between them. This CDR3 has 11 amino acids. Germline CDR1 and CDR2: MNHNY and SVGAGI (reference sequence). The CDR3 is CASSYVKEQYF. CDR3 sequence (DNA): TGTGCCAGCAGTTACGTAAAAGAGCAGTACTTC.

CDR3 amino acids: CASRSRGRNQPQHF. CDR3 DNA sequence: TGTGCCAGTAGGTCGAGGGGGCGGAATCAGCCCCAGCATTTT. The J gene is TRBJ1-5, the V gene TRBV19; TRBD1 matches 7 bases. Trimming cost V 6 bases and J 4 bases; bases outside gene matches: 6. CDR1 and CDR2 (germline): LNHDA, SQIVND (reference sequence). The CDR3 spans 14 residues.

V usage is TRBV12-3 or TRBV12-4 and J usage is TRBJ1-2; no definite D call. Trimming cost V 1 base and J 2 bases, with 5 bases left between them. This CDR3 comprises 13 residues. The CDR3 DNA follows: TGTGCCAGCAGTTTAGACATCAACTATGGCTACACCTTC. Translation: CASSLDINYGYTF.

The chain carries TRBV10-3 and TRBJ2-7; possible D gene TRBD1, 6 bases. Germline V gives CDR1 ENHRY, CDR2 SYGVKD. The V end lost 7 bases, the J end lost 3 bases, and 19 bases lay between the germline ends. This CDR3 spans 15 amino acids. CDR3 amino acids: CAINHRETTFYEQYF. The CDR3 DNA is TGTGCCATCAACCACAGGGAGACCACCTTCTACGAGCAGTACTTC.

The CDR3 protein is CASSLGPYTGELFF. The CDR3 DNA reads as TGTGCCAGCAGCTTGGGGCCATACACCGGGGAGCTGTTTTTT. The rearrangement joins TRBV11-2 to TRBJ2-2, with D possibly being TRBD1 (5 bases). The CDR3 totals 14 residues. V gave up 3 bases and J gave up 3 bases, with 8 bases separating them. Germline CDR1 SGHAT, CDR2 FQNNGV.

V usage is TRBV2 and J usage is TRBJ1-6, with D maybe TRBD1 (5 bases). CDR1 and CDR2 (germline): SNHLY, FYNNEI. The CDR3 extends over 15 amino acids. V was cut by 5 bases and J by 7 bases, with 15 bases left in between. The CDR3, as DNA: TGTGCCAGCAGTCTCAGGGAAACCGGGAATTCACCCCTCCACTTT. Translation gives CASSLRETGNSPLHF.

The chain uses TRBV5-1 and TRBJ1-1; TRBD1 matches 9 bases. CDR3 length equals 19 residues. The ends lost 3 bases at V and 1 base at J; junction bases unmatched: 16. Germline values: CDR1 SGHRS, CDR2 YFSETQ. The CDR3 DNA reads as TGCGCCAGCAGCTCCCGGACAGGGGAGATTAAAATCGAGAACACTGAAGCTTTCTTT. The encoded protein is CASSSRTGEIKIENTEAFF.

The V gene is TRBV5-4, the J gene TRBJ1-4; D unresolved. This CDR3 comprises 15 residues. Per the germline V gene, CDR1 is SGHNT and CDR2 is YYREEE (reference sequence). V lost 3 bases, J lost 2 bases, and 11 bases lay in between. CDR3 loop: CASSSGGSTNEKLFF. Written as DNA, the CDR3 is TGTGCCAGCAGCTCCGGAGGGTCGACTAATGAAAAACTGTTTTTT.

The chain combines TRBV2 with TRBJ1-5; 7 bases are shared with TRBD1. The V gene end was trimmed by 3 bases and the J gene end by 5 bases; junction bases not matched to a gene: 10. CDR3 length: 16 amino acids. In germline, CDR1 is SNHLY, CDR2 FYNNEI. The CDR3 protein is CASSDFPNRGYQPQHF. Here the CDR3 DNA reads TGTGCCAGCAGTGATTTTCCGAACAGGGGTTATCAGCCCCAGCATTTT.

This clone was seen only once. This chain uses TRBV20-1 with TRBJ2-7; a possible D gene is TRBD2 (6 bases). The CDR3 contains 13 residues. CDR1 and CDR2 (germline): DFQATT, SNEGSKA (reference sequence). With 5 bases removed from V and 5 bases from J, the gap between germline ends came to 16 bases. The CDR3 DNA is TGCAGTGCTGGTGGCGGGAAAGGTCACGAGCAGTACTTC. Amino acid sequence: CSAGGGKGHEQYF.

The rearrangement joins TRBV23-1 to TRBJ2-7, with unresolved D. TRBV23-1 is an ORF, with its function uncertain. The CDR3 runs 14 residues. Trimming shortened V by 1 base and J by 3 bases, and 10 bases separated the two germline ends. CDR3 sequence reads: CASSQLRTGYEQYF. In DNA form, the CDR3 reads TGCGCCAGCAGTCAATTACGAACGGGCTACGAGCAGTACTTC.